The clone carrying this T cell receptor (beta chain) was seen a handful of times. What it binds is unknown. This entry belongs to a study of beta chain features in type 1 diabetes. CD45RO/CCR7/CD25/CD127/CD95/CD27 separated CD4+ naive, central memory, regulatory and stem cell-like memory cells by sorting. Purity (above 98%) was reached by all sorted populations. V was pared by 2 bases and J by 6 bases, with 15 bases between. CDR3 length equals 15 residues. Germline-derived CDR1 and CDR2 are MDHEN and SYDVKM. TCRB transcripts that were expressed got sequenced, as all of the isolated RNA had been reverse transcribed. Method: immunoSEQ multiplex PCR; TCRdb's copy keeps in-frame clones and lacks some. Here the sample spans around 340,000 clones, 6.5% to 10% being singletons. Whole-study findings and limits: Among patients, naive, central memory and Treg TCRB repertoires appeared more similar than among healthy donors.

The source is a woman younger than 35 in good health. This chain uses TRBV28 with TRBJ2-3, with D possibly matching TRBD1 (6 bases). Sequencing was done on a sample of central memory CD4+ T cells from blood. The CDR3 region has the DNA TGTGCCAGCAGTTTAGGGTCCCAGGGGACCGATACGCAGTATTTT. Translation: CASSLGSQGTDTQYF.